Below, 16 T cell receptor beta chains from the same sample are listed, as sequenced in a study of blood T cell repertoires in COVID-19. Measured with immunoSEQ multiplex PCR; TCRdb has only the in-frame clones, and not every one. The sample records tens of thousands of clones, about four fifths being singletons. Specimen: peripheral blood. Receptors were obtained from a woman aged 65 to 85 with acute or convalescent COVID-19.

V and J are TRBV2 and TRBJ2-7; a weak D match, TRBD2 (7 bases). CDR3 size: 14 residues. V was trimmed by 8 bases and J by 0 bases, leaving 14 bases between them. Per the germline V gene, CDR1 is SNHLY and CDR2 is FYNNEI. The CDR3 spells CASGGADGSYEQYF. CDR3 sequence (DNA): TGTGCCAGCGGGGGGGCTGACGGCTCCTACGAGCAGTACTTC.

A word on this clone: Other nucleotide sequences from this sample produce the same CDR3. The chain links TRBV28 to TRBJ2-1, with D perhaps matching TRBD2 (6 bases). The V end was cut by 5 bases, the J end by 0 bases, with 11 bases between. Germline CDR1 is MDHEN and CDR2 is SYDVKM. The length of the CDR3 is 15 residues. CDR3 residues: CASSLGGSSYNEQFF. CDR3 bases: TGTGCCAGCAGTCTTGGAGGGTCCTCCTACAATGAGCAGTTCTTC.

The V call is TRBV27, the J call TRBJ2-1, with 7 bases aligning to TRBD1. Germline-derived CDR1 and CDR2 are MNHEY and SMNVEV (reference sequence). The CDR3 is 14 amino acids. V trimming: 6 bases; J trimming: 0 bases; junction bases outside the gene matches: 2. CDR3 in DNA: TGTGCCAGCAGCCGGGACAGCTCCTACAATGAGCAGTTCTTC. Translated, it gives CASSRDSSYNEQFF.

Details on this clone: One junction end disagrees with the germline gene, perhaps due to a read error. This chain uses TRBV12-3 or TRBV12-4 with TRBJ1-1; D is unresolved. This CDR3 region has 12 residues. This CDR3 is CASNRGGSHLLF. CDR3 DNA: TGTGCCAGCAATAGAGGCGGCAGCCACCTCCTCTTT.

This sequence joins TRBV4-2 and TRBJ1-1, with 8 nucleotides matching TRBD1. The CDR3 runs 15 residues. Looked up from germline, CDR1 is LGHNA and CDR2 is YNFKEQ. V shed 5 bases, J shed 3 bases, and the junction held 8 bases outside the gene matches. CDR3 nucleotides: TGTGCCAGCAGCGTCCCAGGGGGCAGAGACACTGAAGCTTTCTTT. Protein sequence: CASSVPGGRDTEAFF.

V gene TRBV28 combines with J gene TRBJ2-1, with TRBD2 matching 11 bases. V was clipped by 6 bases and J by 0 bases; unmatched bases: 7. The CDR3 contains 17 residues. Germline V CDR1 and CDR2: MDHEN, SYDVKM. This CDR3 is CASSRTSGQSSYNEQFF. As DNA, the CDR3 is TGTGCCAGCAGCCGGACTAGCGGGCAGAGCTCCTACAATGAGCAGTTCTTC.

V usage is TRBV7-9 and J usage is TRBJ2-4; TRBD2 aligns across 11 bases. The J segment lost 2 bases and the V segment lost 7 bases, leaving 16 bases of the junction unmatched. There are 19 residues in the CDR3. Looked up from germline, CDR1 is SEHNR and CDR2 is FQNEAQ (reference sequence). The CDR3 DNA sequence: TGTGCCAGCACCAATGGAGTTAGCGGGAGGGCCGAGACCAAAAACATTCAGTACTTC. This gives the protein CASTNGVSGRAETKNIQYF.

This chain uses TRBV7-9 with TRBJ1-2; weak D call: TRBD1 (6 bases). Germline CDR1 is SEHNR and CDR2 is FQNEAQ (reference sequence). This CDR3 contains 12 residues. V was clipped by 5 bases and J by 9 bases, with 13 bases between them. As DNA, the CDR3 is TGTGCCAGCAGCCCCCGGGACACCCGCTACACCTTC. Translation gives CASSPRDTRYTF.

The genes are TRBV27 and TRBJ2-1; no definite D call. CDR1 is MNHEY and CDR2 is SMNVEV in the germline V gene (reference sequence). V lost 2 bases to trimming and J lost 0 bases, with 11 bases between them. The CDR3 is made up of 16 amino acids. The CDR3 protein is CASSLLGGSSYNEQFF. As DNA, the CDR3 is TGTGCCAGCAGTTTACTCGGCGGCAGCTCCTACAATGAGCAGTTCTTC.

The chain recombines TRBV27 with TRBJ2-7; a weak D match, TRBD1 (6 bases). This CDR3 has 14 amino acids. Per the germline V gene, CDR1 is MNHEY and CDR2 is SMNVEV (reference sequence). V was trimmed by 4 bases and J by 3 bases, leaving 13 bases between them. CDR3 nucleotides: TGTGCCAGCAGTTATACAGGGCTCAACTACGAGCAGTACTTC. Protein: CASSYTGLNYEQYF.

This chain uses TRBV3-1 (or the pseudogene TRBV3-2) with TRBJ1-1; 7 bases are shared with TRBD1. The CDR3 spans 15 residues. Germline-derived CDR1 and CDR2 are LGHDT and YNNKEL (reference sequence). Trimming at V came to 1 base and at J to 11 bases, leaving 13 bases not matched to a gene. CDR3 DNA: TGTGCCAGCAGCCAAGTTGGGAGACAGGGTGACTTGGCTTTCTTT. Protein: CASSQVGRQGDLAFF.

The CDR3 DNA sequence: TGTGCCAGCAGCAGAAACGAGGAGATCGGTTACGAGCAGTACTTC. Amino acids: CASSRNEEIGYEQYF. V usage is TRBV7-6 and J usage is TRBJ2-7; no definite D call. Trimming stripped 5 bases from V and 4 bases from J, with 18 bases between. CDR1 SGHVS and CDR2 FNYEAQ come from the germline V gene. This CDR3 spans 15 amino acids.

The count of this clone is one. This sequence joins TRBV15 and TRBJ2-1; no firm D call. V shed 0 bases and J shed 7 bases, with 10 bases lying between them. CDR1 and CDR2 (germline): LNHNV, YYDKDF (reference sequence). There are 14 residues in the CDR3. CDR3 in amino acids: CATSRDREPNEQFF. In nucleotides, the CDR3 is TGTGCCACCAGCAGAGATCGAGAACCAAATGAGCAGTTCTTC.

The V and J genes are TRBV19 and TRBJ1-5, with D tentatively TRBD1 (6 bases). CDR1 and CDR2 from the germline V gene are LNHDA and SQIVND (reference sequence). CDR3 length equals 15 residues. Trimming removed 6 bases from V and 6 bases from J, with 18 bases in between. The CDR3 nucleotides read TGTGCCAGTAGCTACGACAGGAAGGCGAGTCAGCCCCAGCATTTT. It codes for CASSYDRKASQPQHF.

The chain joins TRBV6-5 to TRBJ1-1; D call uncertain. CDR3 size: 13 residues. V lost 8 bases and J 4 bases, leaving 14 bases between the germline ends. Per germline, CDR1 MNHEY and CDR2 SVGAGI. The CDR3 loop reads CASDRFRSTEAFF. The DNA of the CDR3 is TGTGCCAGCGATCGATTTCGGAGCACTGAAGCTTTCTTT.

V is TRBV27 and J is TRBJ2-1, with D perhaps TRBD2 (6 bases). CDR1 and CDR2 from the germline V gene are MNHEY and SMNVEV (reference sequence). This CDR3 is 16 amino acids long. Trimming left V 2 bases short and J 0 bases short, with 11 bases between. The DNA for the CDR3 is TGTGCCAGCAGTTTAGGACTACCTAGCTCCTACAATGAGCAGTTCTTC. Amino acids: CASSLGLPSSYNEQFF.